Listed below are T cell receptor beta chains from one sample, sequenced in a study of OX40 agonist ivuxolimab in advanced cancers. Using immunoSEQ multiplex PCR, the repertoire was profiled, and TCRdb retains in-frame clones only, with some absent. The sample has roughly 50,000 clones, roughly 89% seen once. The sequencing here drew on CD4+ or CD8+ T cells sorted from blood, taken in a trial of the OX40 agonist ivuxolimab. The receptor set was obtained from an adult with an advanced solid tumor such as melanoma, head and neck, liver or kidney cancer. CDR3s include the opening cysteine and the closing phenylalanine or tryptophan. D genes are given only for firm matches. The listing skips clone size in some rows; elsewhere it reads once, few, many or a size class.

v_gene	abundance	d_gene	j_gene	CDR3nt	CDR3aa
TRBV28	.	.	TRBJ1-2	TGTGCCAGCAGTGAAGCCGGGACCGTCTATGGCTACACCTTC	CASSEAGTVYGYTF
TRBV2	.	.	TRBJ2-1	TGTGCCACCGCACGGCATACTTGGGTCAATGAGCAGTTCTTC	CATARHTWVNEQFF
TRBV4-1	.	TRBD2	TRBJ2-5	TGCGCCAGCAGCCCACGGGCTAGCGGGGGGCAGTACCAAGAGACCCAGTACTTC	CASSPRASGGQYQETQYF
TRBV6-5	.	.	TRBJ1-2	TGTGCCAGCAGTTATACACCCAACTATGGCTACACCTTC	CASSYTPNYGYTF
TRBV5-4	.	TRBD1	TRBJ1-2	TGTGCCAGCATCGCAGGACCGGGACAGGGGATCTTTAACTATGGCTACACCTTC	CASIAGPGQGIFNYGYTF
TRBV7-9	.	.	TRBJ1-4	TGTGCCAGCAGTAAAGGGGCCCCTAATGAAAAACTGTTTTTT	CASSKGAPNEKLFF
TRBV27	.	.	TRBJ2-1	TGTGCCAGCAGTTCCCGGCCCCTAGGTAATGAGCAGTTCTTC	CASSSRPLGNEQFF
TRBV15	.	.	TRBJ2-2	TGTGCCACCAGCACCAGTGGCACTTCGAACACCGGGGAGCTGTTTTTT	CATSTSGTSNTGELFF
TRBV27	.	.	TRBJ2-5	TGTGCCAGCAGTTTATCCCGGGCAGGGAGGGAGACCCAGTACTTC	CASSLSRAGRETQYF
TRBV29-1	.	TRBD2	TRBJ2-1	TGCAGCGTTTGTCTAGCGGGAGACAATGAGCAGTTCTTC	CSVCLAGDNEQFF
TRBV9	.	.	TRBJ2-1	TGTGCCAGCAACAATGACGGGCTTCACAATGAGCAGTTCTTC	CASNNDGLHNEQFF
TRBV6-1	.	TRBD2	TRBJ2-6	TGTGCCAGCGAGGGAGGGGCTGGGGCCAACGTCCTGACTTTC	CASEGGAGANVLTF
TRBV5-6	.	.	TRBJ2-1	TGTGCCAGCAGCTTGGGGGGGCGTTACTACAATGAGCAGTTCTTC	CASSLGGRYYNEQFF
TRBV6-5	.	TRBD1	TRBJ2-7	TGTGCCAGCAGTTACCTCCGGGACAGGCCGTACGAGCAGTACTTC	CASSYLRDRPYEQYF
TRBV5-1	.	.	TRBJ2-2	TGCGCCAGCAGCAAGGCGACAGGCCAGGCCCAAGGGGAGCTGTTTTTT	CASSKATGQAQGELFF
TRBV6-5	.	TRBD2	TRBJ2-5	TGTGCCAGCAGTCCCGGGACTAGCGAAGAGACCCAGTACTTC	CASSPGTSEETQYF
TRBV9	once	.	TRBJ1-1	TGTGCCAGCAGCGTAGGGGGAGGCGCTGAAGCTTTCTTT	CASSVGGGAEAFF
TRBV11-1	.	TRBD1	TRBJ1-1	TGTGCCAGCAGCCCGGGACAGGGGGGAGCCACTGAAGCTTTCTTT	CASSPGQGGATEAFF
TRBV5-6	.	.	TRBJ2-5	TGTGCCAGCAGCTTGGGGTTGGTTCAGTACTTC	CASSLGLVQYF
TRBV7-6	.	TRBD1	TRBJ2-1	TGTGCCAGCAGCTCAGTGACAGGGGGAAATGAGCAGTTCTTC	CASSSVTGGNEQFF
TRBV5-1	.	.	TRBJ1-3	TGCGCCAGCAGCCCCTTCGGGGAGGCCCCAGAAAACACCATATATTTT	CASSPFGEAPENTIYF
TRBV28	.	.	TRBJ2-7	TGTGCCAGCAGTTTGGACGGGACACCTAACGGCCACGACTACGAGCAGTACTTC	CASSLDGTPNGHDYEQYF
TRBV9	.	TRBD1	TRBJ1-1	TGTGCCAGCAGCTTACAGGGGGGCACTGAAGCTTTCTTT	CASSLQGGTEAFF
TRBV9	.	TRBD1	TRBJ1-5	TGTGCCAGCAGCCCAGGGACAGGGTATAGCAATCAGCCCCAGCATTTT	CASSPGTGYSNQPQHF
TRBV6-1	.	.	TRBJ1-2	TGTGCCTGCTCCGTTTTGGGGGGCCCAAATGGCTACACCTTC	CACSVLGGPNGYTF
TRBV4-3	.	.	TRBJ1-2	TGCGCCAGCAGCTCCGGGTCGTTCTATGGCTACACCTTC	CASSSGSFYGYTF
TRBV5-1	.	.	TRBJ1-6	TGCGCCACCACCCCAGGGTCAGGGGATTCACCCCTCCACTTT	CATTPGSGDSPLHF
TRBV27	.	.	TRBJ1-2	TGTGCCAGCAGTTTTGGACCCCCAGGGACCGGCTACACCTTC	CASSFGPPGTGYTF
TRBV28	.	.	TRBJ2-1	TGTGCCAGCAGTTTAAGGGGCCGCTACAATGAGCAGTTCTTC	CASSLRGRYNEQFF
TRBV7-6	.	.	TRBJ2-1	TGTGCCAGCAGCTTACGGCCCCCCGGCGGGTCCTACAATGAGCAGTTCTTC	CASSLRPPGGSYNEQFF
TRBV5-4	.	.	TRBJ2-3	TGTGCCAGCAGCTGGGATAATACGCAGTATTTT	CASSWDNTQYF
TRBV14	.	TRBD1	TRBJ1-1	TGTGCCAGCAGCCCCGGACAGGAGTGGTCAGGGAACACTGAAGCTTTCTTT	CASSPGQEWSGNTEAFF
TRBV5-1	.	TRBD1	TRBJ2-3	TGCGCCAGCAGCTCCCTCCGGGACAGGGACACAGATACGCAGTATTTT	CASSSLRDRDTDTQYF
TRBV12-2	.	.	TRBJ2-7	TGTGCAAGTCGCTTAGAATCCCACGAGGGAGAATACGAGCAGTACTTC	CASRLESHEGEYEQYF
TRBV5-4	.	TRBD2	TRBJ2-3	TGTGCCAGCAGCCAGGGACTAGCGGGATGGAGCACAGATACGCAGTATTTT	CASSQGLAGWSTDTQYF
TRBV28	.	.	TRBJ2-5	TGTGCCAGCAGTTTAGGTTCTGGATTAGAGACCCAGTACTTC	CASSLGSGLETQYF
TRBV19	few	.	TRBJ1-1	TGTGCCAGTAGTATCTTTATCGGGGACACGACAAGCACTGAAGCTTTCTTT	CASSIFIGDTTSTEAFF
TRBV9	.	TRBD2	TRBJ2-7	TGTGCCAGCAGCCCATCGAGGACTAGCGACCCCTACGAGCAGTACTTC	CASSPSRTSDPYEQYF
TRBV19	.	.	TRBJ1-2	TGTGCCAGTAGTATCTCGTTGAACTATGGCTACACCTTC	CASSISLNYGYTF
TRBV27	.	.	TRBJ2-1	TGTGCCAGCACCCTAGGGGCAGGGGGGTATGAGCAGTTCTTC	CASTLGAGGYEQFF